Following are 12 T cell receptor beta chains from one sample sequenced in a study of shared clonotypes between healthy human individuals. Only in-frame clones appear in the TCRdb table, and some are missing; sequencing was by immunoSEQ multiplex PCR. The repertoire holds 550,000 to 850,000 clones, with around 67% as singletons. Sequencing input: memory CD4+ T cells sorted from blood. Subset here: CD45RA-negative fraction. These receptors all come from a young woman in good health.

The chain has TRBV11-2 and TRBJ1-2, with no clear D. In germline, CDR1 is SGHAT, CDR2 FQNNGV. V lost 1 base, J lost 5 bases, and 20 bases lay in between. This CDR3 has 17 amino acids. In DNA form, the CDR3 reads TGTGCCAGCAGCTTAGTGGGTGGCCGCCGAAGGGATTATGGCTACACCTTC. Translating it yields CASSLVGGRRRDYGYTF. The whole variable domain, remainder taken from reference TRBV11-2 and TRBJ1-2, is EAGVAQSPRYKIIEKRQSVAFWCNPISGHATLYWYQQILGQGPKLLIQFQNNGVVDDSQLPKDRFSAERLKGVDSTLKIQPAKLEDSAVYLCASSLVGGRRRDYGYTFGSGTRLTVV.

This clone was seen a single time. A far larger clone is one nucleotide away, so this likely arose from a read error. The identical CDR3 is also encoded by other nucleotide sequences in the sample. This chain connects TRBV6-6 to TRBJ2-1; 8 bases match TRBD1. J lost 2 bases, V lost 5 bases, and 5 bases had no gene match. CDR1 MNHNY and CDR2 SVGAGI come from the germline V gene (reference sequence). The CDR3 totals 15 residues. The CDR3 bases are TGTGCCAGCAGTCGGACAGGGAACCCCTACAATGAGCAGTTCTTC. As protein: CASSRTGNPYNEQFF.

This chain joins TRBV9 and TRBJ2-3; D not certain. The V and J ends lost 3 bases and 2 bases respectively, with 7 bases between them. CDR1 and CDR2 from the germline V gene are SGDLS and YYNGEE. The CDR3 sequence is 13 residues long. CDR3 in amino acids: CASSGYVTDTQYF. The CDR3 DNA follows: TGTGCCAGCAGCGGCTACGTCACAGATACGCAGTATTTT.

This sequence joins TRBV5-4 and TRBJ2-7; 10 bases fit TRBD1. Germline lookup yields CDR1 SGHNT and CDR2 YYREEE (reference sequence). The CDR3 extends over 15 amino acids. After removal of 4 bases from V and 2 bases from J, the junction contained 6 bases not matched to a gene. CDR3: CASSIPGQGTYEQYF. For the CDR3, the DNA is TGTGCCAGCAGCATTCCGGGACAGGGGACCTACGAGCAGTACTTC. The full variable domain, its missing parts supplied by reference TRBV5-4 and TRBJ2-7, is ETGVTQSPTHLIKTRGQQVTLRCSSQSGHNTVSWYQQALGQGPQFIFQYYREEENGRGNFPPRFSGLQFPNYSSELNVNALELDDSALYLCASSIPGQGTYEQYFGPGTRLTVT.

The chain employs TRBV15 and TRBJ1-2; D gene ambiguous. Germline values: CDR1 LNHNV, CDR2 YYDKDF (reference sequence). The germline V and J ends were trimmed by 3 bases and 2 bases, with 13 bases remaining between them. This CDR3 spans 15 amino acids. In DNA, the CDR3 is TGTGCCACCAGCAGGCCCGCGCTCGGCAACTATGGCTACACCTTC. This gives the protein CATSRPALGNYGYTF.

The chain carries TRBV4-2 and TRBJ2-1, with 7 bases aligning to TRBD2. This CDR3 is 16 amino acids long. Trimming removed 1 base from V and 7 bases from J; junction bases left unmatched: 10. Germline lookup yields CDR1 LGHNA and CDR2 YNFKEQ. CDR3 DNA: TGTGCCAGCAGCCAAGGGGAGGGAGTGGTTAGAAATGAGCAGTTCTTC. It translates to CASSQGEGVVRNEQFF.

The chain combines TRBV27 with TRBJ2-5; no clear D gene. This CDR3 has 13 residues. Germline assignment: CDR1 MNHEY and CDR2 SMNVEV (reference sequence). Deletions cut 3 bases from V and 4 bases from J, with 9 bases between. CDR3 residues: CASSFGKTETQYF. The CDR3 coding sequence is TGTGCCAGCAGTTTTGGCAAAACAGAGACCCAGTACTTC.

The chain recombines TRBV10-3 with TRBJ1-5, with D possibly matching TRBD1 (5 bases). V was pared by 0 bases and J by 4 bases, with 7 bases between. In germline, CDR1 is ENHRY, CDR2 SYGVKD. The CDR3 runs to 14 residues. The CDR3 DNA reads TGTGCCATCAGTGAGTCAGGGGCTAATCAGCCCCAGCATTTT. It translates to CAISESGANQPQHF.

The genes are TRBV5-1 and TRBJ1-3; 7 nucleotides agree with TRBD1. CDR1 and CDR2 (germline): SGHRS, YFSETQ. The CDR3 is 15 amino acids. J gave up 0 bases and V 5 bases, and 5 bases lay outside the gene matches. This CDR3 reads CASRGTVDSGNTIYF. CDR3 nucleotide sequence: TGCGCCAGCAGAGGGACAGTTGACTCTGGAAACACCATATATTTT.

The CDR3 sequence: CASSLPGTGGEQYF. The CDR3 DNA reads TGTGCCAGCAGCTTACCCGGGACAGGGGGCGAGCAGTACTTC. The chain couples TRBV7-2 to TRBJ2-7, with 11 bases lining up with TRBD1. The J segment lost 6 bases and the V segment lost 2 bases, leaving 3 bases of the junction unmatched. Germline loops: CDR1 SGHTA, CDR2 FQGNSA. The CDR3 has 14 amino acids. The entire variable domain, with the rest obtained from reference TRBV7-2 and TRBJ2-7, is as follows: GAGVSQSPSNKVTEKGKDVELRCDPISGHTALYWYRQSLGQGLEFLIYFQGNSAPDKSGLPSDRFSAERTGGSVSTLTIQRTQQEDSAVYLCASSLPGTGGEQYFGPGTRLTVT.

This clone showed up just a few times. The genes are TRBV19 and TRBJ2-4; 9 nucleotides match TRBD1. V lost 2 bases to trimming and J lost 1 base; unmatched junction nucleotides: 3. The CDR3 has 16 amino acids. Germline CDR1 is LNHDA and CDR2 is SQIVND (reference sequence). CDR3 protein: CASSIQGQGAKNIQYF. The DNA for the CDR3 is TGTGCCAGTAGTATACAAGGACAGGGGGCCAAAAACATTCAGTACTTC.

The sample holds one count of this clone. The chain couples TRBV29-1 to TRBJ2-1, with D tentatively TRBD1 or TRBD2 (7 bases each). Deletions cut 6 bases from V and 0 bases from J, with 15 bases between. CDR1 and CDR2 from the germline V gene are SQVTM and ANQGSEA. The CDR3 extends over 15 amino acids. CDR3 bases: TGCAGCGTGGGGGACAGCGGGGTCTCCTACAATGAGCAGTTCTTC. Its protein is CSVGDSGVSYNEQFF.